This TCR beta chain was documented in a study of cytomegalovirus exposure and HLA in healthy donors. Here immunoSEQ multiplex PCR was the method, and the copy in TCRdb shows in-frame clones only, minus some. Here the sample spans 100,000 to 150,000 clones, 85% to 90% being singletons. The CDR3 loop spans 15 amino acids. The V segment lost 4 bases and the J segment 2 bases; nucleotides outside the gene matches: 6. The germline V gene encodes CDR1 SGHRS and CDR2 YFSETQ. Sequencing used PBMCs. The J gene is TRBJ1-1, the V gene TRBV5-1, with 9 nucleotides matching TRBD1. The receptor was isolated from a woman aged 18-29 years in good health and CMV-seronegative. The CDR3 bases are TGCGCCAGCAGCGAAGGGACAGGGCGTAACACTGAAGCTTTCTTT. It yields the protein CASSEGTGRNTEAFF.